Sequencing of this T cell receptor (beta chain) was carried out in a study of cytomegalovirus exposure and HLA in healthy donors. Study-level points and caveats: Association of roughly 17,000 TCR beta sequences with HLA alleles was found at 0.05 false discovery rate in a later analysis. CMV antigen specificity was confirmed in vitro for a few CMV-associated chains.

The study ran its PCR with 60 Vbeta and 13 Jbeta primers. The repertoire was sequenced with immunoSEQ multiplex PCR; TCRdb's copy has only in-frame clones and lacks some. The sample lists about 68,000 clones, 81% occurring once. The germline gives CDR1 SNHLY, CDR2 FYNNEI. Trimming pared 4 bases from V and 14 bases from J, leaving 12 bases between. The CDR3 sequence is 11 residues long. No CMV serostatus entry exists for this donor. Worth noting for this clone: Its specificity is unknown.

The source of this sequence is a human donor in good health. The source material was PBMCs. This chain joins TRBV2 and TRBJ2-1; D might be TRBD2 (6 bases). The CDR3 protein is CASSAGRPKFF. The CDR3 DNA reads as TGTGCCAGCAGTGCCGGGAGACCCAAGTTCTTC.